This TCR beta chain is drawn from a study of blood T cell repertoires in COVID-19. Across the whole study: Collection of acute and convalescent COVID-19 samples took place in the United States, Italy and Spain. Nucleic acid was either cDNA or gDNA, and it came from T cells, B-cell-depleted T cells, or PBMCs.

Participants, about 18 to 100 years old, spanned approximately 26 US areas. Two negative PCRs, clearance, or symptom resolution had been documented for recovered Cohort 3 donors. The CDR3 loop spans 14 amino acids. Germline values: CDR1 LGHDT, CDR2 YNNKEL (reference sequence). V lost 8 bases to trimming and J lost 5 bases, with 16 bases between them. Sequencing was performed with immunoSEQ multiplex PCR; in TCRdb, only in-frame clones are kept and a portion is missing. This sample has hundreds of thousands of clones, with about 90% found just once. This chain uses TRBV3-1 (or the pseudogene TRBV3-2) with TRBJ1-5; D perhaps matches TRBD1 (5 bases). Sequencing input: PBMCs or T cells enriched from blood (not recorded which). The origin of this receptor is a woman in her 30s who had recovered from COVID-19. Here the CDR3 reads CASSRGEGDQPQHF. The CDR3 nucleotides read TGTGCCAGCTCCCGGGGGGAAGGGGATCAGCCCCAGCATTTT.